This T cell receptor beta chain was captured in a study of T cell repertoires in cytomegalovirus infection. Regarding this clonotype: The antigen is undetermined.

Trimming left V 2 bases short and J 2 bases short, with 10 bases between. Germline V CDR1 and CDR2: SGHNT, YYREEE (reference sequence). The CDR3 length is 14 residues. From the reads, TCRdb called clonotypes with MiXCR, one entry per CDR3 protein. The sample lists roughly 500,000 distinct CDR3 sequences; 30% to 40% were seen once. Sequenced here: cultured PBMCs, sampled from culture after CMV antigen stimulation. The chain uses TRBV5-4 and TRBJ2-5; tentatively, D is TRBD1 (5 bases). The receptor was derived from a human donor in good health (CMV status not recorded). Some clones in this sample may be carry-over from other donors' samples. The CDR3 loop is CASSLLTEQETQYF. The CDR3 DNA reads as TGTGCCAGCAGCTTATTGACAGAACAAGAGACCCAGTACTTC.